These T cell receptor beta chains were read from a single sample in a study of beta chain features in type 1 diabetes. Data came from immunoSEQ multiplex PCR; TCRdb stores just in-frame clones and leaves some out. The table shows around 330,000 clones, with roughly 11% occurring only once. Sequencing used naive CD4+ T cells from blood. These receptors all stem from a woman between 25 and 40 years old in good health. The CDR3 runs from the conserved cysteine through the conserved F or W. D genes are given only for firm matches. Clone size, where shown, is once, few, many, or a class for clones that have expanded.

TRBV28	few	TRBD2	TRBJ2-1	CASFSGSQGEQFF	TGTGCCAGCTTTAGCGGGAGCCAAGGTGAGCAGTTCTTC
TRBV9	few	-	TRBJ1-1	CASSVVWGDTEAFF	TGTGCCAGCAGCGTAGTATGGGGAGACACTGAAGCTTTCTTT
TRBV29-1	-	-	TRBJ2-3	CSVQPGLIGDTQYF	TGCAGCGTCCAACCCGGACTAATAGGGGATACGCAGTATTTT
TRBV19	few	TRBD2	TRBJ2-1	CASRTSVPYNEQFF	TGTGCCAGTAGAACTAGCGTACCTTACAATGAGCAGTTCTTC
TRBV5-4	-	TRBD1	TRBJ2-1	CASSSPGQVWNEQFF	TGTGCCAGCAGCTCCCCGGGACAGGTTTGGAATGAGCAGTTCTTC
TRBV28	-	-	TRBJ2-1	CASSSAERAYNEQFF	TGTGCCAGCAGTTCGGCGGAGAGGGCATACAATGAGCAGTTCTTC
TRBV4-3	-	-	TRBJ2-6	CASSQDRTVSGANVLTF	TGCGCCAGCAGCCAAGATCGAACAGTCTCTGGGGCCAACGTCCTGACTTTC
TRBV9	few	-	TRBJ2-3	CASSVGPGSLPTDTQYF	TGTGCCAGCAGCGTAGGTCCCGGGAGCCTACCCACAGATACGCAGTATTTT
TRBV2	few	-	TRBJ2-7	CASTEQGAYEQYF	TGTGCCAGCACGGAACAGGGAGCCTACGAGCAGTACTTC
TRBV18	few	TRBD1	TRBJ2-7	CASSSTSERQGSYEQYF	TGTGCCAGCTCGTCCACGTCTGAAAGACAGGGGAGCTACGAGCAGTACTTC
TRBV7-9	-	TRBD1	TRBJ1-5	CASSDDREKQPQHF	TGTGCCAGCAGCGACGACAGGGAAAAACAGCCCCAGCATTTT
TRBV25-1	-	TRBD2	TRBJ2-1	CASSEITSGVNNEQFF	TGTGCCAGCAGTGAAATAACTAGCGGGGTTAACAATGAGCAGTTCTTC
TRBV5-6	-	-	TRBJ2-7	CASSLGRQWEQYF	TGTGCCAGCAGCTTAGGCAGGCAATGGGAGCAGTACTTC
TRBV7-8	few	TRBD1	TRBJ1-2	CASSKTGLGYGYTF	TGTGCCAGCAGCAAGACAGGGCTCGGCTATGGCTACACCTTC
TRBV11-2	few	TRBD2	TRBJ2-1	CASSQGLAGSNEQFF	TGTGCCAGCAGCCAGGGACTAGCGGGAAGCAATGAGCAGTTCTTC
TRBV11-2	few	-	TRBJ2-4	CASSSLASLLGTSKNIQYF	TGTGCCAGCAGCTCCCTAGCTTCGCTGCTCGGGACATCCAAAAACATTCAGTACTTC
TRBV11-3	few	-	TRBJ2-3	CASSLRRDFTDTQYF	TGTGCCAGCAGCTTACGGCGGGACTTCACAGATACGCAGTATTTT
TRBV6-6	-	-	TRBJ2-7	CASRPGGALSSYEQYF	TGTGCCAGCAGACCCGGGGGAGCGCTTAGCTCCTACGAGCAGTACTTC
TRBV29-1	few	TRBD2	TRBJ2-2	CSVETSGSPRSGELFF	TGCAGCGTTGAGACTAGCGGGAGTCCCAGGTCCGGGGAGCTGTTTTTT
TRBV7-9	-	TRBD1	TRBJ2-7	CASSSHLGRGSTYEQYF	TGTGCCAGCAGCTCTCACCTGGGCAGGGGGTCTACCTACGAGCAGTACTTC
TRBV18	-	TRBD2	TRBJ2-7	CASSYGLALSYEQYF	TGTGCCAGCTCATACGGACTAGCCCTCTCCTACGAGCAGTACTTC
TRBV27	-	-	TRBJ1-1	CASRSGQNTEAFF	TGTGCCAGCAGGTCCGGACAGAACACTGAAGCTTTCTTT
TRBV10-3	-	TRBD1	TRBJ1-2	CAIGQGQGLEGYTF	TGTGCCATCGGGCAGGGACAGGGACTAGAAGGCTACACCTTC
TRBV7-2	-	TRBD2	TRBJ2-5	CASSLGASGVQETQYF	TGTGCCAGCAGCCTTGGGGCTAGCGGGGTCCAAGAGACCCAGTACTTC
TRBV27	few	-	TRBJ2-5	CASSLFRGETQYF	TGTGCCAGCAGTTTATTCAGGGGAGAGACCCAGTACTTC
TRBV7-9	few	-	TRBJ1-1	CASSPLGRGMNTEAFF	TGTGCCAGCAGCCCCCTGGGGCGGGGGATGAACACTGAAGCTTTCTTT
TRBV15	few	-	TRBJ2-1	CATSNRVTNEQFF	TGTGCCACCAGCAACAGGGTAACCAATGAGCAGTTCTTC
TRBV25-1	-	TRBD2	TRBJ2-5	CASSTPAGLAGARGTQYF	TGTGCCAGCAGTACCCCCGCAGGACTAGCGGGAGCTCGGGGGACCCAGTACTTC
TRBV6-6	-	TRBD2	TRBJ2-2	CASSPTSGSAGELFF	TGTGCCAGCAGTCCGACTAGCGGGAGTGCCGGGGAGCTGTTTTTT
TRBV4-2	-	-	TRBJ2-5	CASSRGSAQYF	TGTGCCAGCAGCCGAGGATCGGCCCAGTACTTC
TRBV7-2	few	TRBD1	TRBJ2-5	CASSFGQGWETQYF	TGTGCCAGCAGCTTCGGACAGGGGTGGGAGACCCAGTACTTC
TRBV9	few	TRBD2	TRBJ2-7	CASSPARGRGLADKQYF	TGTGCCAGCAGCCCAGCCAGAGGGAGGGGACTAGCGGACAAGCAGTACTTC
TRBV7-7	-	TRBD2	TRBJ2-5	CASSFSSGRAGETQYF	TGTGCTAGCAGCTTTTCCAGCGGGAGGGCCGGAGAGACCCAGTACTTC
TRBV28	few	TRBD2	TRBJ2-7	CASSSHGAGAGEQYF	TGTGCCAGCAGTTCTCATGGGGCGGGAGCCGGCGAGCAGTACTTC
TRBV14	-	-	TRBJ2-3	CASSQVPSATQYF	TGTGCCAGCAGCCAAGTCCCCAGTGCTACGCAGTATTTT
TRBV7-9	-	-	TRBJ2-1	CASSPNTYNEQFF	TGTGCCAGCAGCCCGAACACCTACAATGAGCAGTTCTTC
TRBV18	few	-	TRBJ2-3	CASSPVASGTDTQYF	TGTGCCAGCTCACCAGTGGCTAGCGGCACAGATACGCAGTATTTT
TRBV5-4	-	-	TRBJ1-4	CASSLGLQEKLFF	TGTGCCAGCAGCTTGGGGCTCCAAGAAAAACTGTTTTTT
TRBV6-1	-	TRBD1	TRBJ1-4	CASSDTRTGVEKLFF	TGTGCCAGCAGTGACACCCGGACAGGCGTGGAAAAACTGTTTTTT
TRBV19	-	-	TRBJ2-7	CASSLASGYEQYF	TGTGCCAGTAGTCTCGCCTCGGGCTACGAGCAGTACTTC
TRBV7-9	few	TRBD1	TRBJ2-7	CASSSRTGGDYEQYF	TGTGCCAGCAGCTCGCGGACAGGGGGAGACTACGAGCAGTACTTC
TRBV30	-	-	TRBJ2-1	CAWTRTSSYNEQFF	TGTGCCTGGACCAGGACAAGCTCCTACAATGAGCAGTTCTTC
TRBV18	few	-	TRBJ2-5	CASSPQEGVSPETQYF	TGTGCCAGCTCACCACAGGAGGGAGTAAGCCCTGAGACCCAGTACTTC
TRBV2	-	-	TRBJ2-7	CASSEGARYDYEQYF	TGTGCCAGCAGTGAAGGAGCGCGATACGATTACGAGCAGTACTTC
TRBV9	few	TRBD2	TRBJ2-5	CASSVRASGALQETQYF	TGTGCCAGCAGCGTCAGGGCTAGCGGGGCGCTGCAAGAGACCCAGTACTTC
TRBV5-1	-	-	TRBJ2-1	CASSFGDRSSYNEQFF	TGCGCCAGCAGCTTTGGAGACCGGAGCTCCTACAATGAGCAGTTCTTC
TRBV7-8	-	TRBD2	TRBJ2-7	CASSQARFLAGERTYEQYF	TGTGCCAGCAGCCAGGCGAGGTTCCTAGCGGGAGAGAGAACCTACGAGCAGTACTTC
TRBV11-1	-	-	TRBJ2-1	CASSFGSVSDEQFF	TGTGCCAGCAGCTTTGGCAGCGTTAGCGATGAGCAGTTCTTC
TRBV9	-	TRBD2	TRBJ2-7	CASSVALAGGPYEQYF	TGTGCCAGCAGCGTAGCCCTAGCGGGAGGGCCCTACGAGCAGTACTTC
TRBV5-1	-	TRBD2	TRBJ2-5	CASSSGLAGLSGETQYF	TGCGCCAGCAGCTCTGGCCTAGCGGGCCTTTCGGGAGAGACCCAGTACTTC
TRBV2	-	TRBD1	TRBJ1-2	CASSTGQGYGYTF	TGTGCCAGCAGCACGGGACAGGGCTATGGCTACACCTTC
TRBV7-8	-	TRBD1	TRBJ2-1	CASVGDRVRNEQFF	TGTGCCAGCGTAGGGGACAGGGTGAGGAATGAGCAGTTCTTC